These 11 T cell receptor beta chains share one sample of origin, sequenced in a study of shared clonotypes between healthy human individuals. Clones were read by immunoSEQ multiplex PCR, and TCRdb kept only the in-frame ones, dropping some. The table records about 1.1 million clones, approximately 78% of them present only once. Material for sequencing was memory CD4+ T cells from PBMCs. Subset denoted: CD45RA-negative fraction. Receptor source: a young man in good health. Some clones in this sample may be carry-over from other donors' samples.

Worth noting for this clone: Other DNA sequences in the sample encode the same CDR3. CDR3 nucleotide sequence: TGTGCCAGCAGTGAAGGGGGAGCGGGCTCCTACGAGCAGTACTTC. This codes for CASSEGGAGSYEQYF. The rearrangement links TRBV2 to TRBJ2-7; D may be TRBD2 (6 bases). Germline V gene data show CDR1 as SNHLY and CDR2 as FYNNEI. V lost 1 base to trimming and J lost 0 bases, with 10 bases between them. The CDR3 contains 15 residues. The full variable domain, with the rest looked up from reference TRBV2 and TRBJ2-7, is EPEVTQTPSHQVTQMGQEVILRCVPISNHLYFYWYRQILGQKVEFLVSFYNNEISEKSEIFDDQFSVERPDGSNFTLKIRSTKLEDSAMYFCASSEGGAGSYEQYFGPGTRLTVT.

The chain has TRBV7-9 and TRBJ2-5; no clear D gene. From germline, CDR1 is SEHNR and CDR2 FQNEAQ (reference sequence). Between the trimmed V and J ends, which lost 2 bases and 4 bases, there was a span of 8 bases. This CDR3 is built from 13 residues. CDR3 in DNA: TGTGCCAGCAGCTTAACGAACGGAGAGACCCAGTACTTC. Amino acids: CASSLTNGETQYF.

The CDR3 region has the DNA TGTGCCAGCAGCTTAGACAGGGCGGGAGGCTACACCTTC. It codes for CASSLDRAGGYTF. The chain employs TRBV11-2 and TRBJ1-2; D perhaps matches TRBD1 (5 bases). This CDR3 has 13 residues. CDR1 is SGHAT, CDR2 FQNNGV, per germline. V lost 0 bases and J 8 bases, leaving 10 bases between the germline ends.

This sequence joins TRBV28 and TRBJ2-1; maybe TRBD1 (6 bases). This CDR3 contains 15 residues. Germline loops: CDR1 MDHEN, CDR2 SYDVKM. V shed 6 bases and J shed 7 bases, with 19 bases lying between them. CDR3: CASRPPTHRVNEQFF. CDR3 bases: TGTGCCAGCAGACCTCCGACCCACAGGGTTAATGAGCAGTTCTTC.

The chain combines TRBV28 with TRBJ1-4, with TRBD1 matching over 11 bases. Germline loops: CDR1 MDHEN, CDR2 SYDVKM. The CDR3 has 14 residues. V trimming: 4 bases; J trimming: 10 bases; junction bases outside the gene matches: 5. In nucleotides, the CDR3 is TGTGCCAGCAGTTCGGGACAGGGGGTAACAAAACTGTTTTTT. Its protein is CASSSGQGVTKLFF.

Comment on this clone: This CDR3 is also generated by other DNA sequences in the sample. The chain couples TRBV6-4 to TRBJ2-3; 11 positions match TRBD1. The germline V gene has CDR1 MRHNA and CDR2 SNTAGT. The CDR3 has 15 residues. V shed 5 bases and J 3 bases; nucleotides not matched to a gene: 4. DNA of the CDR3: TGTGCCAGCAGTACCGGGACAGGGGGTACAGATACGCAGTATTTT. Its translation is CASSTGTGGTDTQYF.

The chain combines TRBV6-1 with TRBJ2-5; possibly TRBD2 for D (7 bases). The V gene's germline CDR1 is MNHNS and CDR2 SASEGT. The V end lost 8 bases, the J end lost 4 bases, and 11 bases lay between the germline ends. This CDR3 is 12 amino acids long. DNA for the CDR3: TGTGCCAGCTCGAGGGGGGGAGAGACCCAGTACTTC. Amino acids: CASSRGGETQYF.

Details on this clone: It is likely a read error: a sequence one base away is far more abundant. This rearrangement joins TRBV4-2 to TRBJ2-6; D remains unclear. The V gene's germline CDR1 is LGHNA and CDR2 YNFKEQ. CDR3 size: 15 residues. The CDR3 spells CASSQEGSGPNVLTF. The CDR3 coding sequence is TGTGCCAGCAGCCAAGAGGGCTCTGGGCCCAACGTCCTGACTTTC.

V and J are TRBV9 and TRBJ2-7; possibly TRBD2 for D (5 bases). This CDR3 region has 15 residues. The germline CDR1 and CDR2 sequences are SGDLS and YYNGEE. Between the trimmed V and J ends, which lost 0 bases and 1 base, there was a span of 11 bases. This CDR3 reads CASSVEGGFSYEQYF. The CDR3, as DNA: TGTGCCAGCAGCGTAGAGGGCGGGTTTTCCTACGAGCAGTACTTC. Based on the CDR3 plus reference TRBV9 and TRBJ2-7, the full variable domain is DSGVTQTPKHLITATGQRVTLRCSPRSGDLSVYWYQQSLDQGLQFLIQYYNGEERAKGNILERFSAQQFPDLHSELNLSSLELGDSALYFCASSVEGGFSYEQYFGPGTRLTVT.

The chain recombines TRBV5-1 with TRBJ2-7; a weak D match, TRBD2 (6 bases). V lost 4 bases, J lost 4 bases, and 15 bases lay in between. CDR1 SGHRS and CDR2 YFSETQ come from the germline V gene. This CDR3 has 14 residues. The chain's CDR3 is CASSGTGTFYEQYF. In DNA, the CDR3 is TGCGCCAGCAGCGGAACCGGGACTTTTTACGAGCAGTACTTC.

CDR3 sequence: CAWSLNRGYEQYF. In DNA, the CDR3 is TGTGCCTGGAGTCTAAACAGGGGCTACGAGCAGTACTTC. The V call is TRBV30, the J call TRBJ2-7, with 7 positions matching TRBD1. The V gene end was trimmed by 2 bases and the J gene end by 3 bases; junction bases not matched to a gene: 4. This CDR3 comprises 13 residues. In germline, CDR1 is GTSNPN, CDR2 SVGIG (reference sequence).